The next 16 T cell receptor beta chains were all read from a single sample in a study of T cell responses to AZD1222 COVID-19 vaccine. Only in-frame clones appear in the TCRdb table, and some are missing; sequencing was by immunoSEQ multiplex PCR. The table includes about 130,000 clones, more than 85% detected once. The sequencing used peripheral blood, collected on day 0 of AZD1222 vaccination. These receptors came from an adult in good health.

This chain links TRBV6-5 with TRBJ2-5, with 12 positions matching TRBD2. CDR1 and CDR2 (germline): MNHEY, SVGAGI. V shed 5 bases, J shed 5 bases, and the junction held 6 bases outside the gene matches. The CDR3 extends over 15 amino acids. The chain's CDR3 is CASSRLAGEAETQYF. The CDR3 DNA is TGTGCCAGCAGTAGACTAGCGGGAGAGGCGGAGACCCAGTACTTC.

The chain combines TRBV28 with TRBJ2-7; 7 bases fit TRBD1. CDR1 and CDR2 from the germline V gene are MDHEN and SYDVKM. This CDR3 is 15 amino acids long. V was pared by 1 base and J by 5 bases, with 8 bases of the junction left unmatched. As DNA, the CDR3 is TGTGCCAGCAGTTTATCCCAAAGACAGGGCCACGAGCAGTACTTC. Its protein is CASSLSQRQGHEQYF.

The chain uses TRBV27 and TRBJ2-5; 8 nucleotides align to TRBD2. CDR1 is MNHEY, CDR2 SMNVEV, per germline (reference sequence). J lost 3 bases, V lost 4 bases, and 19 bases had no gene match. The CDR3 has 19 amino acids. CDR3 residues: CASSSIPISGSFKKETQYF. The CDR3 DNA reads as TGTGCCAGCAGTTCCATCCCTATCAGCGGGAGCTTTAAGAAAGAGACCCAGTACTTC.

The chain employs TRBV4-3 and TRBJ1-5; a possible D gene is TRBD1 (5 bases). In germline, CDR1 is LGHNA, CDR2 YSLEER. This CDR3 comprises 16 residues. The germline V and J ends were trimmed by 0 bases and 3 bases, with 12 bases remaining between them. The CDR3 is CASSQDRSRVNQPQHF. In nucleotides, the CDR3 is TGCGCCAGCAGCCAAGATCGTTCCAGGGTCAATCAGCCCCAGCATTTT.

The chain uses TRBV9 and TRBJ2-5; TRBD2 aligns across 12 bases. Germline V lookup: CDR1 SGDLS, CDR2 YYNGEE. The CDR3 spans 16 residues. The V gene end was trimmed by 2 bases and the J gene end by 4 bases; junction bases not matched to a gene: 6. For the CDR3, the DNA is TGTGCCAGCAGCGTCCTAGCGGGAGGGTCAATAGAGACCCAGTACTTC. Amino acid sequence: CASSVLAGGSIETQYF.

This clone was recorded only once. V and J are TRBV4-3 and TRBJ1-4, with 8 positions matching TRBD1. Looked up from germline, CDR1 is LGHNA and CDR2 is YSLEER. V shed 6 bases, J shed 8 bases, and the junction held 11 bases outside the gene matches. This CDR3 comprises 15 residues. Here the CDR3 reads CASRISPGGGEKLFF. CDR3 nucleotide sequence: TGCGCCAGCAGAATATCACCAGGGGGCGGGGAAAAACTGTTTTTT.

V is TRBV9 and J is TRBJ2-1, with D possibly matching TRBD2 (6 bases). The germline gives CDR1 SGDLS, CDR2 YYNGEE. V was trimmed by 0 bases and J by 9 bases, leaving 10 bases between them. The length of the CDR3 is 13 residues. CDR3 sequence reads: CASSVDLRGEQFF. The CDR3 region has the DNA TGTGCCAGCAGCGTAGATTTGCGGGGTGAGCAGTTCTTC.

CDR3 DNA: TGTGCCAGCAGCCCCCTCCCCGGGACAGGGGACGGTCGTAGCGGGCAGTTCTTC. Amino acid sequence: CASSPLPGTGDGRSGQFF. V gene TRBV11-2 combines with J gene TRBJ2-1; TRBD1 agrees at 10 bases. Germline lookup yields CDR1 SGHAT and CDR2 FQNNGV. Trimming at V came to 5 bases and at J to 12 bases, leaving 22 bases not matched to a gene. This CDR3 comprises 18 residues.

This clone was detected only once. The V call is TRBV19, the J call TRBJ1-5; D not certain. Germline CDR1 LNHDA, CDR2 SQIVND (reference sequence). V lost 3 bases and J lost 4, with 10 bases in between. The CDR3 has 14 amino acids. CDR3 region: CASSITLINQPQHF. For the CDR3, the DNA is TGTGCCAGTAGTATCACCCTGATTAATCAGCCCCAGCATTTT. Full variable domain (outside the CDR3, taken from reference TRBV19 and TRBJ1-5): DGGITQSPKYLFRKEGQNVTLSCEQNLNHDAMYWYRQDPGQGLRLIYYSQIVNDFQKGDIAEGYSVSREKKESFPLTVTSAQKNPTAFYLCASSITLINQPQHFGDGTRLSIL.

The chain employs TRBV4-3 and TRBJ1-5; no definite D call. The CDR3 is 15 residues long. CDR1 LGHNA and CDR2 YSLEER come from the germline V gene. V dropped 1 base and J dropped 2 bases, with 9 bases sitting between them. The CDR3 sequence: CASSQGREGNQPQHF. The DNA for the CDR3 is TGCGCCAGCAGCCAAGGCCGAGAGGGCAATCAGCCCCAGCATTTT.

The genes are TRBV28 and TRBJ1-1; no clear D. This CDR3 is built from 13 residues. The V end lost 7 bases, the J end lost 0 bases, and 9 bases lay between the germline ends. Germline V lookup: CDR1 MDHEN, CDR2 SYDVKM. The CDR3 sequence is CASNRHLNTEAFF. The CDR3 region has the DNA TGTGCCAGCAATCGACACCTGAACACTGAAGCTTTCTTT.

The chain uses TRBV7-9 and TRBJ1-1, with 7 nucleotides matching TRBD1. Germline assignment: CDR1 SEHNR and CDR2 FQNEAQ (reference sequence). V lost 5 bases and J lost 3; bases outside the gene matches: 9. The CDR3 contains 15 residues. DNA for the CDR3: TGTGCCAGCAGCATCCCGACAGGGCCGGACACTGAAGCTTTCTTT. Its protein product is CASSIPTGPDTEAFF.

The V call is TRBV2, the J call TRBJ2-3; 8 bases agree with TRBD2. The J segment lost 4 bases and the V segment lost 7 bases, leaving 10 bases of the junction unmatched. The CDR3 consists of 15 residues. Germline V gene data show CDR1 as SNHLY and CDR2 as FYNNEI. CDR3 region: CASKGQSGSADTQYF. In nucleotides, the CDR3 is TGTGCCAGCAAGGGTCAGAGCGGGAGTGCAGATACGCAGTATTTT.

The table lists this clone with a count of one. V and J are TRBV6-5 and TRBJ2-1; TRBD1 agrees at 7 bases. The J segment lost 6 bases and the V segment lost 4 bases, leaving 12 bases of the junction unmatched. This CDR3 region has 16 residues. Germline V lookup: CDR1 MNHEY, CDR2 SVGAGI. Here the CDR3 DNA reads TGTGCCAGCAGTTTTAGGACAGGATACCCCCTCAATGAGCAGTTCTTC. It is translated as CASSFRTGYPLNEQFF.

The chain couples TRBV7-9 to TRBJ2-3; a possible D gene is TRBD2 (5 bases). Trimming removed 4 bases at V and 0 bases at J, with 14 bases between. Germline lookup yields CDR1 SEHNR and CDR2 FQNEAQ (reference sequence). This CDR3 spans 16 amino acids. CDR3 coding DNA: TGTGCCAGCAGCTCACGCAGCGGTTCTAGCACAGATACGCAGTATTTT. Translating gives CASSSRSGSSTDTQYF.

The chain combines TRBV10-3 with TRBJ1-1; 9 nucleotides align to TRBD1. Germline lookup yields CDR1 ENHRY and CDR2 SYGVKD. This CDR3 comprises 13 residues. J gave up 1 base and V 10 bases, and 4 bases lay outside the gene matches. The CDR3, as DNA: TGTGCCACCGGGGACAGGGAGAACACTGAAGCTTTCTTT. It encodes CATGDRENTEAFF.